Below are 5 T cell receptor beta chains sequenced from a single sample in a study of T-cell memory formation after mild COVID-19. In TCRdb, the 5' RACE reads were re-called with MiXCR into one record per CDR3 protein. The data contain fewer than 250,000 distinct CDR3 sequences, 15% to 20% of them singletons. Source material: PBMCs or a T cell subset sorted from them (not recorded which). The receptors derive from an adult woman who had mild COVID-19 (a few samples of this study predate the infection). Cell type and time point are not known.

The chain has TRBV5-1 and TRBJ1-2; 7 nucleotides match TRBD1. Trimming at V came to 3 bases and at J to 8 bases, leaving 7 bases not matched to a gene. Germline CDR1 reads SGHRS; CDR2 reads YFSETQ. The CDR3 has 13 residues. Here the CDR3 reads CASSSNRGYGYTF. CDR3 bases: TGCGCCAGCAGCTCAAACAGGGGTTACGGCTACACCTTC. The variable domain in full, with the rest retrieved from reference TRBV5-1 and TRBJ1-2, is KAGVTQTPRYLIKTRGQQVTLSCSPISGHRSVSWYQQTPGQGLQFLFEYFSETQRNKGNFPGRFSGRQFSNSRSEMNVSTLELGDSALYLCASSSNRGYGYTFGSGTRLTVV.

The chain joins TRBV5-1 to TRBJ1-2; D is unclear. Germline lookup yields CDR1 SGHRS and CDR2 YFSETQ. Trimming pared 1 base from V and 2 bases from J, leaving 9 bases between. CDR3 length: 14 residues. This chain's CDR3 is CASSLHQANYGYTF. In DNA form, the CDR3 reads TGCGCCAGCAGCTTGCACCAGGCAAACTATGGCTACACCTTC.

This clonotype was seen more than once but under ten times. Here the CDR3 DNA reads TGTGCCAGCAGCTCGTGGGGTACTGAAGCTTTCTTT. Amino acids: CASSSWGTEAFF. V and J are TRBV6-2 or TRBV6-3 and TRBJ1-1; D gene unclear. The CDR3 length is 12 residues. Germline CDR1 MNHEY, CDR2 SVGEGT. V lost 6 bases, J lost 5 bases, and 10 bases lay in between.

The rearrangement uses TRBV14 and TRBJ2-2; no definite D call. The germline V gene encodes CDR1 SGHDN and CDR2 FVKESK. This CDR3 has 13 residues. V shed 6 bases and J shed 6 bases, with 11 bases lying between them. The CDR3 sequence: CASRVTGPGELFF. The CDR3 DNA reads TGTGCCAGCAGGGTGACGGGTCCCGGGGAGCTGTTTTTT.

This clonotype was seen more than once but under ten times. The V and J genes are TRBV12-3 or TRBV12-4 and TRBJ1-1; D is possibly TRBD1 (6 bases). Trimming removed 3 bases from V and 2 bases from J, with 10 bases in between. The CDR3 spans 14 residues. The CDR3 sequence: CASSFQGINTEAFF. CDR3 sequence (DNA): TGTGCCAGCAGTTTTCAGGGGATTAACACTGAAGCTTTCTTT.